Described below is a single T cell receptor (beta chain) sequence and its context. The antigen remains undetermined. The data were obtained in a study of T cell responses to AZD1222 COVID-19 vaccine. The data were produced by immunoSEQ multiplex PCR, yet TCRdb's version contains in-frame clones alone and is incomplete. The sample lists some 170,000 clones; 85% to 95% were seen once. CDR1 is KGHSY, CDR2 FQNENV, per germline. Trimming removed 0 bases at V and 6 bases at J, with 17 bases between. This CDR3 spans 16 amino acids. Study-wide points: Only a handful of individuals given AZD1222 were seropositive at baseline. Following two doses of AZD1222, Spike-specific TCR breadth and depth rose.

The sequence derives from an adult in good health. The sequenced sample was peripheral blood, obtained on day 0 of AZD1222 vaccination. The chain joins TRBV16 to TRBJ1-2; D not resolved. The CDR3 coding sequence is TGTGCCAGCAGCCAATCTCTCAATGTGTGGGATAATGGCTACACCTTC. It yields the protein CASSQSLNVWDNGYTF.